The 23 T cell receptor beta chains below all came from one sample that was sequenced in a study of blood T cell repertoires in COVID-19. TCRdb's table, derived via immunoSEQ multiplex PCR, lists solely in-frame clones and lacks some. The table shows tens of thousands of clones, with roughly four fifths occurring only once. The material sequenced was peripheral blood. Receptors originate from a man aged 50-60 years with active or convalescent COVID-19.

The chain has TRBV30 and TRBJ1-1, with D tentatively TRBD1 (5 bases). Germline-derived CDR1 and CDR2 are GTSNPN and SVGIG (reference sequence). The ends were cut back, 0 bases at V and 4 bases at J, with 12 bases in the middle. This CDR3 is 14 amino acids long. CDR3 sequence: CAWSVMTASTEAFF. The DNA of the CDR3 is TGTGCCTGGAGTGTTATGACAGCGTCCACTGAAGCTTTCTTT. Full variable domain (missing parts from reference TRBV30 and TRBJ1-1): SQTIHQWPATLVQPVGSPLSLECTVEGTSNPNLYWYRQAAGRGLQLLFYSVGIGQISSEVPQNLSASRPQDRQFILSSKKLLLSDSGFYLCAWSVMTASTEAFFGQGTRLTVV.

The J gene is TRBJ1-1, the V gene TRBV11-2; D is ambiguous. The CDR3 is made up of 14 amino acids. Germline assignment: CDR1 SGHAT and CDR2 FQNNGV. Between the trimmed V and J ends, which lost 1 base and 11 bases, there was a span of 17 bases. DNA of the CDR3: TGTGCCAGCAGCTTAGGGATTTCTGCCCAGAGGGCTTTCTTT. Protein product: CASSLGISAQRAFF.

The V and J genes are TRBV27 and TRBJ2-7; the D gene is possibly TRBD2 (6 bases). The germline V gene has CDR1 MNHEY and CDR2 SMNVEV (reference sequence). V gave up 6 bases and J gave up 0 bases, with 15 bases separating them. The CDR3 covers 15 residues. The CDR3 reads CASSLGAGSSYEQYF. The DNA for the CDR3 is TGTGCCAGCAGCTTAGGGGCGGGGTCCTCCTACGAGCAGTACTTC.

About this clone itself: This CDR3 is also generated by other DNA sequences in the sample. The CDR3 region is CASSYGESNQPQHF. The CDR3 nucleotides are TGTGCCAGCAGTTACGGGGAGAGCAATCAGCCCCAGCATTTT. The rearrangement links TRBV6-6 to TRBJ1-5; D is uncertain. V lost 2 bases, J lost 1 base, and 6 bases lay in between. This CDR3 is 14 amino acids long. Germline CDR1 MNHNY, CDR2 SVGAGI (reference sequence).

Worth noting for this clone: This specimen includes other DNA sequences encoding the same CDR3. The chain combines TRBV20-1 with TRBJ2-7; 7 bases fit TRBD2. The CDR3 totals 11 residues. V shed 6 bases and J 5 bases; nucleotides not matched to a gene: 4. Germline CDR1 reads DFQATT; CDR2 reads SNEGSKA (reference sequence). CDR3 DNA: TGCAGTGCCAAAGCGGGGCACGAGCAGTACGTC. The encoded protein is CSAKAGHEQYV.

The rearrangement links TRBV18 to TRBJ2-5; D is unresolved. The ends were cut back, 3 bases at V and 1 base at J, with 9 bases in the middle. From germline, CDR1 is KGHSH and CDR2 LQKENI. This CDR3 is 14 amino acids long. CDR3 DNA: TGTGCCAGCTCACCTCGGCAGGCCCAAGAGACCCAGTACTTC. Residues: CASSPRQAQETQYF.

V and J are TRBV11-2 and TRBJ2-1, with 9 bases aligning to TRBD2. Per the germline V gene, CDR1 is SGHAT and CDR2 is FQNNGV. This CDR3 is built from 17 residues. V was clipped by 0 bases and J by 3 bases; unmatched bases: 6. The CDR3: CASSLDMGSGSYNEQFF. The CDR3 bases are TGTGCCAGCAGCTTAGATATGGGTAGCGGGAGCTACAATGAGCAGTTCTTC.

The rearrangement links TRBV10-3 to TRBJ2-1; possibly TRBD2 for D (5 bases). The germline gives CDR1 ENHRY, CDR2 SYGVKD. Trimming pared 7 bases from V and 5 bases from J, leaving 15 bases between. The CDR3 spans 14 residues. The CDR3 is CAITERGPDNEQFF. The CDR3 DNA follows: TGTGCCATCACAGAGCGAGGGCCGGACAATGAGCAGTTCTTC.

This chain uses TRBV7-9 with TRBJ2-3, with 10 bases matching TRBD2. The CDR3 totals 16 residues. Germline V gene data show CDR1 as SEHNR and CDR2 as FQNEAQ (reference sequence). V gave up 1 base and J gave up 5 bases; unmatched junction bases: 6. The CDR3 DNA reads as TGTGCCAGCAGCTTAGTGGTAGCGGGGGGAGAAGATACGCAGTATTTT. Its translation is CASSLVVAGGEDTQYF.

The chain links TRBV7-6 to TRBJ2-7; tentative D call: TRBD2 (5 bases). V lost 0 bases to trimming and J lost 2 bases, with 8 bases between them. The CDR3 has 14 amino acids. CDR1 is SGHVS, CDR2 FNYEAQ, per germline. CDR3 DNA sequence: TGTGCCAGCAGCTTAGCTTCCGGGACCTACGAGCAGTACTTC. Its protein is CASSLASGTYEQYF. The full variable domain, in which reference TRBV7-6 and TRBJ2-7 provide the parts outside the CDR3, is GAGVSQSPRYKVTKRGQDVALRCDPISGHVSLYWYRQALGQGPEFLTYFNYEAQQDKSGLPNDRFSAERPEGSISTLTIQRTEQRDSAMYRCASSLASGTYEQYFGPGTRLTVT.

This chain uses TRBV6-1 with TRBJ1-6, with D possibly matching TRBD1 (6 bases). CDR3 length equals 14 residues. The germline gives CDR1 MNHNS, CDR2 SASEGT. The V and J ends lost 2 bases and 8 bases respectively, with 10 bases between them. The CDR3 reads CASSERAGDSPLHF. Written as DNA, the CDR3 is TGTGCCAGCAGTGAAAGGGCAGGGGATTCACCCCTCCACTTT.

This rearrangement joins TRBV7-6 to TRBJ1-6, with 11 nucleotides matching TRBD1. The CDR3 is 18 amino acids. The germline V gene encodes CDR1 SGHVS and CDR2 FNYEAQ. The V segment lost 4 bases and the J segment 6 bases; nucleotides outside the gene matches: 11. The CDR3 nucleotides read TGTGCCAGCAGCTCCTCCGGGACAGGGGGTACCCTTAATTCACCCCTCCACTTT. Translating gives CASSSSGTGGTLNSPLHF.

The rearrangement uses TRBV7-2 and TRBJ2-7; 8 positions match TRBD1. This CDR3 contains 15 residues. The germline CDR1 and CDR2 sequences are SGHTA and FQGNSA. J lost 0 bases, V lost 7 bases, and 8 bases had no gene match. The CDR3 sequence is CASTRNRGSSYEQYF. CDR3 nucleotides: TGTGCCAGCACCCGCAACAGGGGGAGCTCCTACGAGCAGTACTTC. Based on the CDR3 plus reference TRBV7-2 and TRBJ2-7, the full variable domain is GAGVSQSPSNKVTEKGKDVELRCDPISGHTALYWYRQSLGQGLEFLIYFQGNSAPDKSGLPSDRFSAERTGGSVSTLTIQRTQQEDSAVYLCASTRNRGSSYEQYFGPGTRLTVT.

The rearrangement uses TRBV27 and TRBJ1-6; 8 bases fit TRBD1. Germline V gene data show CDR1 as MNHEY and CDR2 as SMNVEV (reference sequence). Trimming removed 4 bases from V and 7 bases from J; junction bases left unmatched: 6. The CDR3 sequence is 15 residues long. CDR3 sequence: CASSSASGGNSPLHF. DNA of the CDR3: TGTGCCAGCAGTTCAGCCTCAGGGGGCAATTCACCCCTCCACTTT.

Remarks on this clone: The junction departs from germline at one end; a sequencing error may be responsible. The gene calls are TRBV3-1 (or the pseudogene TRBV3-2) and TRBJ1-3; 7 positions match TRBD1. Germline CDR1 and CDR2: LGHDT and YNNKEL (reference sequence). The CDR3 contains 14 residues. Written as DNA, the CDR3 is TGTGCCAGCAGACAAGCAGGGGGGGGAAACACCATATATTTT. Protein sequence: CASRQAGGGNTIYF.

The chain joins TRBV7-9 to TRBJ1-4; unclear D gene. The V and J ends lost 4 bases and 1 base respectively, with 10 bases between them. There are 15 residues in the CDR3. Germline CDR1 and CDR2: SEHNR and FQNEAQ (reference sequence). CDR3 residues: CASSSDPGTNEKLFF. CDR3 bases: TGTGCCAGCAGCTCCGACCCGGGAACTAATGAAAAACTGTTTTTT.

This chain links TRBV7-8 with TRBJ2-6, with TRBD1 matching 9 bases. Germline loops: CDR1 SGHVS, CDR2 FQNEAQ. The CDR3 extends over 17 amino acids. V lost 5 bases to trimming and J lost 4 bases; unmatched junction nucleotides: 9. As DNA, the CDR3 is TGTGCCAGCAGCCCCATGGACAGGGGCTCAGGGGCCAACGTCCTGACTTTC. It is translated as CASSPMDRGSGANVLTF.

The chain has TRBV29-1 and TRBJ1-4; a possible D gene is TRBD1 (6 bases). V lost 6 bases and J lost 3, with 14 bases in between. CDR3 length: 14 amino acids. The germline CDR1 and CDR2 sequences are SQVTM and ANQGSEA. The CDR3 nucleotides read TGCAGCGTATCACAGGGAACCGCTAATGAAAAACTGTTTTTT. Protein: CSVSQGTANEKLFF.

The rearrangement uses TRBV4-1 and TRBJ2-5; 7 nucleotides align to TRBD1. The J segment lost 5 bases and the V segment lost 0 bases, leaving 6 bases of the junction unmatched. Germline V gives CDR1 MGHRA, CDR2 YSYEKL. The CDR3 has 15 residues. CDR3 nucleotides: TGCGCCAGCAGCCAAGAAACAGGGGAATGGGAGACCCAGTACTTC. Its translation: CASSQETGEWETQYF.

The CDR3 here is CSASGRAGRKGYTF. CDR3 nucleotide sequence: TGCAGTGCTAGTGGGAGGGCAGGGAGAAAAGGCTACACCTTC. The chain couples TRBV20-1 to TRBJ1-2, with a weak D call TRBD1 (5 bases). CDR3 size: 14 residues. Trimming stripped 3 bases from V and 8 bases from J, with 19 bases between. CDR1 and CDR2 from the germline V gene are DFQATT and SNEGSKA (reference sequence).

This clone was observed a single time. The V gene is TRBV9, the J gene TRBJ1-6; D possibly corresponds to TRBD1 (5 bases). Germline CDR1 SGDLS, CDR2 YYNGEE. The CDR3 is 15 amino acids. Trimming pared 0 bases from V and 6 bases from J, leaving 10 bases between. CDR3 nucleotides: TGTGCCAGCAGCGTAGATATAGGGGTTAATTCACCCCTCCACTTT. Its protein product is CASSVDIGVNSPLHF.

This chain joins TRBV3-1 (or the pseudogene TRBV3-2) and TRBJ1-3, with D unclear. The CDR3 has 14 amino acids. Germline assignment: CDR1 LGHDT and CDR2 YNNKEL (reference sequence). V was trimmed by 4 bases and J by 4 bases, leaving 11 bases between them. The CDR3 spells CASSPGLLGNTIYF. The DNA for the CDR3 is TGTGCCAGCAGCCCTGGACTACTCGGAAACACCATATATTTT.

The V gene is TRBV25-1, the J gene TRBJ1-1; 7 positions match TRBD1. The CDR3 contains 15 residues. The J segment lost 0 bases and the V segment lost 7 bases, leaving 8 bases of the junction unmatched. The V gene's germline CDR1 is MGHDK and CDR2 SYGVNS. The CDR3 spells CASTPRGGMNTEAFF. CDR3 nucleotides: TGTGCCAGCACCCCAAGAGGGGGCATGAACACTGAAGCTTTCTTT.